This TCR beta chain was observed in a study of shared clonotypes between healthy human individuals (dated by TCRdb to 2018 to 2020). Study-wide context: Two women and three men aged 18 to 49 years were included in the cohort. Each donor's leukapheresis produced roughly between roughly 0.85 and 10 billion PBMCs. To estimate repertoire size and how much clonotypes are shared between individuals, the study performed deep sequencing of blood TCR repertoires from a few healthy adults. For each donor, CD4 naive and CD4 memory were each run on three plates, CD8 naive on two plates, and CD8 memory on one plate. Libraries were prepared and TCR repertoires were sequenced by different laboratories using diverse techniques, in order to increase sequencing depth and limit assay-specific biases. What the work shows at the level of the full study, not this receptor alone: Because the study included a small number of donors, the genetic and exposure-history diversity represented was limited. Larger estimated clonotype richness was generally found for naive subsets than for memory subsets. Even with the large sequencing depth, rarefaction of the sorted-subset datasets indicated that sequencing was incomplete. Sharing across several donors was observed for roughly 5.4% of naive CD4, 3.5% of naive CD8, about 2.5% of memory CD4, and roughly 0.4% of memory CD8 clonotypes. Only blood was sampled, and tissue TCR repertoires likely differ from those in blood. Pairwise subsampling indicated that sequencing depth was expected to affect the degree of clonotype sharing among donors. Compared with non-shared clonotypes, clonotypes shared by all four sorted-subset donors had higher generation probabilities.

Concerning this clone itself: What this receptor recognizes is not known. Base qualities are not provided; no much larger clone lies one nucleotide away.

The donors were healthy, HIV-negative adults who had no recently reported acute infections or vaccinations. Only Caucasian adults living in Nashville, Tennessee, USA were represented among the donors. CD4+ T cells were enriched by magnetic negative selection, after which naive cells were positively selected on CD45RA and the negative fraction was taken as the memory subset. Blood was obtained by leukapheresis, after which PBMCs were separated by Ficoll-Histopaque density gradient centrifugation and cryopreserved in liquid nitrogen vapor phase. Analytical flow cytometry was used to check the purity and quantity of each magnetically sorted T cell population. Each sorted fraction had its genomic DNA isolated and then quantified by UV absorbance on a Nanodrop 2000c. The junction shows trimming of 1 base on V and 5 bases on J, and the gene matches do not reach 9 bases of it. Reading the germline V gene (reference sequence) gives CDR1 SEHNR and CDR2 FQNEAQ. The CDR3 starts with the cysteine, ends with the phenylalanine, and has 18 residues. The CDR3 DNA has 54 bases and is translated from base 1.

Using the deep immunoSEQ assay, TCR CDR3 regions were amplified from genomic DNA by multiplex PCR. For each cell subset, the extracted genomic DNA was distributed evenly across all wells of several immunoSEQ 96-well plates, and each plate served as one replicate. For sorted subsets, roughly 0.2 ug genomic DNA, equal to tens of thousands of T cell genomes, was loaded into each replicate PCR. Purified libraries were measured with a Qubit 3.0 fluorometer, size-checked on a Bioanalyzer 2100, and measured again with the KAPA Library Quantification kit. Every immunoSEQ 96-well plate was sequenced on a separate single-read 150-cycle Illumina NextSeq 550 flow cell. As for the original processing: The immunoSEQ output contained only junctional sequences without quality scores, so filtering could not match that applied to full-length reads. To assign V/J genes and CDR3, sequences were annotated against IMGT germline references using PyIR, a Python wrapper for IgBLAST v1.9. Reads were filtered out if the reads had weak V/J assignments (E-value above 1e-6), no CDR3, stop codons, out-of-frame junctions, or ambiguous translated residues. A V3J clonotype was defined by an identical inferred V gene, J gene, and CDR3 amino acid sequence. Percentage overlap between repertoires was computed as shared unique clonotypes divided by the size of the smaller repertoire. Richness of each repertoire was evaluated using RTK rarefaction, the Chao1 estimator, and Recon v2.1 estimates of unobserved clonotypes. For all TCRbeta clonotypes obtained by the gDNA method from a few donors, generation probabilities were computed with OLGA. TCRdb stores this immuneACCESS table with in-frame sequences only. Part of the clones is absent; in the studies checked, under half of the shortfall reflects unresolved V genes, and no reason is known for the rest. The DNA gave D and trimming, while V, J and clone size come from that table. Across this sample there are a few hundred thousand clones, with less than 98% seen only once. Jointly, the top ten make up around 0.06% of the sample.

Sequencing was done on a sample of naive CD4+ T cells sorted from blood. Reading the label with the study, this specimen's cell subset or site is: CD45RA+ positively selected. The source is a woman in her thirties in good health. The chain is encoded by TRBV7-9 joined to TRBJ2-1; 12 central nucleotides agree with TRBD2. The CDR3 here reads CASSLVQGGLAGHNEQFF. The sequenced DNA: TGTGCCAGCAGCTTAGTACAGGGAGGACTAGCGGGACACAATGAGCAGTTCTTC.